This T cell receptor beta chain was documented in a study of graft-versus-host responses after intestinal transplantation. Study context: Recipients across the board were started on anti-thymocyte globulin induction, then kept on tacrolimus and steroids for around 3 years.

The CDR3 totals 13 residues. The V end lost 0 bases, the J end lost 6 bases, and 8 bases lay between the germline ends. In germline, CDR1 is GTSNPN, CDR2 SVGIG (reference sequence). Sequencing used immunoSEQ multiplex PCR; TCRdb keeps in-frame clones, though not all of them. The table has roughly 36,000 clones, about 95% seen once. Note on this clone: Its specificity is unknown.

The origin of this receptor is a human donor who was the organ donor for an intestinal transplant. The sequenced sample was unstimulated CD8+ T cells sorted from spleen or lymph node cells, obtained before transplant. The rearrangement links TRBV30 to TRBJ2-2, with a possible D match to TRBD1 (5 bases). CDR3 sequence: CAWSVLQAGELFF. CDR3 nucleotide sequence: TGTGCCTGGAGTGTACTACAGGCCGGGGAGCTGTTTTTT.